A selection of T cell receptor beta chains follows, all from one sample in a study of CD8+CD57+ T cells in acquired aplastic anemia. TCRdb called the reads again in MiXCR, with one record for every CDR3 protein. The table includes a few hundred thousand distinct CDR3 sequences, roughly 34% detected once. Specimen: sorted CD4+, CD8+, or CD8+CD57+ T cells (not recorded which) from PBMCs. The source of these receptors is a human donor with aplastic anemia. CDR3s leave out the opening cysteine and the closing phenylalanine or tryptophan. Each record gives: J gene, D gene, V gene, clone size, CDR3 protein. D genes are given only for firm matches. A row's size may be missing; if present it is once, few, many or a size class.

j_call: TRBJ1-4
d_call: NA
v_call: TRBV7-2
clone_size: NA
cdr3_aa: ASGLSTVEKLF

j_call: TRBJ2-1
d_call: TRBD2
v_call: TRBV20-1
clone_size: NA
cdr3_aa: SARPLAGVYNEQF

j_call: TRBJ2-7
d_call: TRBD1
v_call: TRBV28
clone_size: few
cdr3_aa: ATYNRGLTYEQY

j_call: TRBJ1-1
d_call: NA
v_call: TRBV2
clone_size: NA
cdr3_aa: ASRERAANMNTEAF

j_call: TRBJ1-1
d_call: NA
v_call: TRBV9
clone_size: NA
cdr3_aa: PSSDHPRDTEAF

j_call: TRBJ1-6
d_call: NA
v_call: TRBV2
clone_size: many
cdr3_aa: ASRDWGEGYNSPLH

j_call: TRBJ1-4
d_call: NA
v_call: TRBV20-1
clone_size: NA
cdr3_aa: SARDMGQGVYEKLF

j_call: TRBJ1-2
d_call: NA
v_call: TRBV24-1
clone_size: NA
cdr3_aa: ASILNRSDGYT

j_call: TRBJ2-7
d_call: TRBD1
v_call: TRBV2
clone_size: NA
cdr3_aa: ASSVDRTGTDEQY

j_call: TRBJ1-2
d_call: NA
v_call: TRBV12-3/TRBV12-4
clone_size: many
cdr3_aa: ASSLQSAANYGYT

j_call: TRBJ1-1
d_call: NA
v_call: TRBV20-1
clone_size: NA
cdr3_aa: SAASRGEAF

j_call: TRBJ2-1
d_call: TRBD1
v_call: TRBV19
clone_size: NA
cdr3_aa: ASSLKRTGAYNEQF

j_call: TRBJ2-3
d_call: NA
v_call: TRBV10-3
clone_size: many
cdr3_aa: ASAGNTDTQY

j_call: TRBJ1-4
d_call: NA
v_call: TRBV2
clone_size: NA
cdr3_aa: ASSGENEKLF

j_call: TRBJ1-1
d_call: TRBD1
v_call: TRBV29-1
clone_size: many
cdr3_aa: SVGGGGGVTEAF

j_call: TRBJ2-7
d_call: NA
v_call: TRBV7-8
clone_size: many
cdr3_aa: ASTSGHEQY

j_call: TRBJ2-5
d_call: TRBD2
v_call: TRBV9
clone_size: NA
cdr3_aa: ASSGTSGVQETQY

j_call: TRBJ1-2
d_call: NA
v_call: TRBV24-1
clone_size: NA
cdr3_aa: ASSLAGGGYT

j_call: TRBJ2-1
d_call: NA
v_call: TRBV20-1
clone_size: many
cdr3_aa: SARDRSGNYNEQF

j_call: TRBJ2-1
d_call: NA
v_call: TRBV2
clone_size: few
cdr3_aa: ASSEGRGAGEQF

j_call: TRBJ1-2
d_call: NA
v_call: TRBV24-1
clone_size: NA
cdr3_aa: ASLTANYGYT

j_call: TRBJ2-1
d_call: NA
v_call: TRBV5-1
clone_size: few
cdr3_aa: ASSFGAGGQGEQF

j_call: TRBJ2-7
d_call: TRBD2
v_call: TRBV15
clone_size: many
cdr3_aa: ATSRDRREGLYEQY

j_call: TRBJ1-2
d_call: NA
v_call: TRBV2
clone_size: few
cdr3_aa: ASSESLGEDYGYT

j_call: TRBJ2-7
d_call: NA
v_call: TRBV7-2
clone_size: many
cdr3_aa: ASSPQDGTYYEQY

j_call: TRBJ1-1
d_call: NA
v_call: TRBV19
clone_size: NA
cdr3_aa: AWNADGNTEAF

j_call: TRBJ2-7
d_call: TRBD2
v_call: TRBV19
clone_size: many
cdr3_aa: ARGLAGGSYEQY

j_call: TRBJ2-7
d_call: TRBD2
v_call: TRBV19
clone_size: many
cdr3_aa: ASSRSSGSTYEQY

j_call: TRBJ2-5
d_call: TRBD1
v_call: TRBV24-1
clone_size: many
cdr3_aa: ATTNRDRAKKTQY

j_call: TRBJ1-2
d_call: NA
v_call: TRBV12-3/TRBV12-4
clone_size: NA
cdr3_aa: ASSSDRIGGYT

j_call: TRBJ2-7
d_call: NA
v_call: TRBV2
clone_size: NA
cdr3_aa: ASSEVWGLQSEQY

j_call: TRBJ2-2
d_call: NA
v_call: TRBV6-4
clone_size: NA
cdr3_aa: ASSDGQDTGELF

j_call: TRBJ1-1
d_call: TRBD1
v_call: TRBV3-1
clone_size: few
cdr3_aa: ASSQDATGGAEAF

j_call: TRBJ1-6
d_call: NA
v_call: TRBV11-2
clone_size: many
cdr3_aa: ASSLLRRQGHSPLH

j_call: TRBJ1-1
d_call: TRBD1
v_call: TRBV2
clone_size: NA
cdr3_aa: ASSPVTGGTEAF

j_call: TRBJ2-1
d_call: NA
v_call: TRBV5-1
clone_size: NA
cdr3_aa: ASSLAVILLGNEQF

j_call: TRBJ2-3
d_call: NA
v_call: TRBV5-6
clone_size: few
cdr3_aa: ASSRAVDTQY

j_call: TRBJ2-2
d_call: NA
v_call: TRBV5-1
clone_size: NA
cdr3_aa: ASSLNSANTGELF

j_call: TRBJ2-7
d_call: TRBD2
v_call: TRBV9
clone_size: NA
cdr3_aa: ASSVGRTSGYEQY

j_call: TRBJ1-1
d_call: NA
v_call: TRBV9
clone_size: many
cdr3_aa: ASSVVGSRYAF

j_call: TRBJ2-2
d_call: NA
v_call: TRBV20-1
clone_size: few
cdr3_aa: SADLNTGELF

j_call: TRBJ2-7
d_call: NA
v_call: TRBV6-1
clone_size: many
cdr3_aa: ASSELSGGTSYEQY

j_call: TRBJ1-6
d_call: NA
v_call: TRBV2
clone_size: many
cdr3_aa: ASSEGRGGSPLH

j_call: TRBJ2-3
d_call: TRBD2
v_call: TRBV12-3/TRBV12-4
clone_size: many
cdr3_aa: ASSPREIGADTQY

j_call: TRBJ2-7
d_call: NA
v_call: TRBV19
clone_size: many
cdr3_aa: ASSMTLYYEQY

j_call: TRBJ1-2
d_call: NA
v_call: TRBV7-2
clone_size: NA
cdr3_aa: ASSETGQNYGYT

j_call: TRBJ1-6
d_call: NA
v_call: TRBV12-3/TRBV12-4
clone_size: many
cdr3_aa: ASSRVNSPLH

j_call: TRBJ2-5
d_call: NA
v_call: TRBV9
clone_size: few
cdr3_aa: ASSRKGDGTQY

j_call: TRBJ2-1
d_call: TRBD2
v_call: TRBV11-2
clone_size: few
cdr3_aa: ASSLGGLAGSYNEQF

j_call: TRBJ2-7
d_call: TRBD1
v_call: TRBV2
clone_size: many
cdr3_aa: ASSLSGRGNEQY

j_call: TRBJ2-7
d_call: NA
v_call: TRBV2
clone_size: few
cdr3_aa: ASSGGPTTEQY

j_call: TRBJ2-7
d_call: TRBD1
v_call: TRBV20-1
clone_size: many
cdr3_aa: SATTPIQGAWEQY

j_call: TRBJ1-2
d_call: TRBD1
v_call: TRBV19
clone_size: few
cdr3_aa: ASSIRPGQGIDYT